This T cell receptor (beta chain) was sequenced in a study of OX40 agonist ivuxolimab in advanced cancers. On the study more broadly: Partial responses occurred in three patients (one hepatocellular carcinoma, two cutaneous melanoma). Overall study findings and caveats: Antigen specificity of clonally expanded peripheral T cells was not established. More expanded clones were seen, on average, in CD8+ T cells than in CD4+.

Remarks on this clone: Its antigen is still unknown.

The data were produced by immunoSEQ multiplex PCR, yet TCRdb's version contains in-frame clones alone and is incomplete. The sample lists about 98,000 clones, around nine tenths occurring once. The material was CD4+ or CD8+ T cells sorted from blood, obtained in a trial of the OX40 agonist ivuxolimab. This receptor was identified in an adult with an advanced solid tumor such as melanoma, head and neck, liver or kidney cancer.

The CDR3 DNA reads TGTGCCATCCTACCAGGGGGAGTGGGGCTGAACACTGAAGCTTTCTTT. The encoded protein is CAILPGGVGLNTEAFF. The V call is TRBV2, the J call TRBJ1-1; the match to TRBD1 covers 7 bases. Germline loops: CDR1 SNHLY, CDR2 FYNNEI. J was trimmed by 0 bases and V by 10 bases; bases with no gene match: 14. The CDR3 runs to 16 residues. The whole variable domain, filled in from reference TRBV2 and TRBJ1-1, reads EPEVTQTPSHQVTQMGQEVILRCVPISNHLYFYWYRQILGQKVEFLVSFYNNEISEKSEIFDDQFSVERPDGSNFTLKIRSTKLEDSAMYFCAILPGGVGLNTEAFFGQGTRLTVV.